One and the same sample provided the 10 T cell receptor beta chains below, sequenced in a study of healthy donors' naive CD4 and CD8 T cells. TCR libraries were built from about 0.55 ug of total RNA by linear amplification. TCRdb independently ran MiXCR on the reads; one entry per CDR3 protein. The table has 200,000 or so distinct CDR3 sequences, 74% seen once. The sequencing input was naive CD4+ and CD8+ T cells sorted from blood, pooled from several donors. These receptors were obtained from a pool of human donors in good health; the sample pools cells from several healthy donors.

The chain recombines TRBV27 with TRBJ2-5, with 8 nucleotides matching TRBD1. Germline CDR1 MNHEY, CDR2 SMNVEV (reference sequence). This CDR3 has 14 residues. Germline trimming cut 6 bases from V and 5 bases from J; bases unmatched to any gene: 8. The CDR3 DNA sequence: TGTGCCAGCAGGCCACAGGGGGGAGGTGAGACCCAGTACTTC. This gives the protein CASRPQGGGETQYF.

The chain combines TRBV29-1 with TRBJ1-2, with 8 positions matching TRBD1. CDR3 length: 12 amino acids. After removal of 5 bases from V and 6 bases from J, the junction contained 5 bases not matched to a gene. Germline-derived CDR1 and CDR2 are SQVTM and ANQGSEA. CDR3 DNA: TGCAGCGTTCGCGGACAGGGCGATGGCTACACCTTC. Its protein is CSVRGQGDGYTF. Complete variable domain (other parts from reference TRBV29-1 and TRBJ1-2): SAVISQKPSRDICQRGTSLTIQCQVDSQVTMMFWYRQQPGQSLTLIATANQGSEATYESGFVIDKFPISRPNLTFSTLTVSNMSPEDSSIYLCSVRGQGDGYTFGSGTRLTVV.

The chain recombines TRBV7-9 with TRBJ1-6; 7 positions match TRBD1. Trimming took 3 bases from V and 4 from J; bases not matched to a gene: 3. Per germline, CDR1 SEHNR and CDR2 FQNEAQ (reference sequence). This CDR3 contains 15 residues. The CDR3 DNA sequence: TGTGCCAGCAGCTTGGGGGGACAGTATAATTCACCCCTCCACTTT. Translation: CASSLGGQYNSPLHF. Looking up the rest from reference TRBV7-9 and TRBJ1-6 gives the full variable domain: DTGVSQNPRHKITKRGQNVTFRCDPISEHNRLYWYRQTLGQGPEFLTYFQNEAQLEKSRLLSDRFSAERPKGSFSTLEIQRTEQGDSAMYLCASSLGGQYNSPLHFGNGTRLTVT.

CDR3: CASSLALLAGEAASYNEQFF. The CDR3 region has the DNA TGCGCCAGCAGCTTGGCCTTGCTAGCGGGAGAGGCTGCCTCCTACAATGAGCAGTTCTTC. The J gene is TRBJ2-1, the V gene TRBV5-1; 10 nucleotides match TRBD2. The CDR3 length is 20 residues. CDR1 is SGHRS and CDR2 is YFSETQ in the germline V gene. The trim removed 0 bases at V and 0 bases at J, leaving 12 bases unmatched.

This sequence joins TRBV29-1 and TRBJ1-1; tentatively, D is TRBD1 (5 bases). Germline CDR1 and CDR2: SQVTM and ANQGSEA. The CDR3 is 12 residues long. V lost 0 bases to trimming and J lost 4 bases, with 6 bases between them. CDR3 bases: TGCAGCGTTGAAGATCAGGGCACTGAAGCTTTCTTT. It translates to CSVEDQGTEAFF.

V and J are TRBV19 and TRBJ2-1; perhaps TRBD2 as D (5 bases). V dropped 4 bases and J dropped 2 bases, with 12 bases sitting between them. CDR3 size: 15 residues. Looked up from germline, CDR1 is LNHDA and CDR2 is SQIVND (reference sequence). The CDR3 here is CASSTSRETYNEQFF. CDR3 nucleotides: TGTGCCAGTAGTACCTCGAGGGAGACCTACAATGAGCAGTTCTTC.

The rearrangement uses TRBV6-5 and TRBJ2-7, with 11 bases identical to TRBD2. Losses at the gene ends were 6 bases for V and 0 bases for J; bases not matched to a gene: 4. The CDR3 runs 15 residues. Germline CDR1 and CDR2: MNHEY and SVGAGI. The CDR3 sequence is CASRSTSGGSYEQYF. The CDR3 region has the DNA TGTGCCAGCAGGTCCACTAGCGGGGGCTCCTACGAGCAGTACTTC.

V and J are TRBV5-4 and TRBJ2-1; 11 bases are a match to TRBD2. Germline-derived CDR1 and CDR2 are SGHNT and YYREEE (reference sequence). V gave up 1 base and J gave up 11 bases; unmatched junction bases: 14. The CDR3 covers 17 residues. The CDR3 region has the DNA TGTGCCAGCAGCTTGAGCCCCAGGGGACTAGCGGCCAAACAGCAGTTCTTC. It is translated as CASSLSPRGLAAKQQFF.

The genes are TRBV19 and TRBJ2-3; tentatively, D is TRBD1 or TRBD2 (5 bases each). Germline values: CDR1 LNHDA, CDR2 SQIVND (reference sequence). There are 13 residues in the CDR3. The V gene lost 5 bases and the J gene lost 10 bases, with 16 bases spanning the gap. The CDR3 nucleotides are TGTGCCAGTAGTGGAGGCCCCAGGGTTTCGCAGTATTTT. Translating it yields CASSGGPRVSQYF.

V gene TRBV6-1 combines with J gene TRBJ1-1; 8 nucleotides agree with TRBD1. The germline V gene encodes CDR1 MNHNS and CDR2 SASEGT. The CDR3 runs 15 residues. After removal of 2 bases from V and 6 bases from J, the junction contained 8 bases not matched to a gene. The CDR3, as DNA: TGTGCCAGCAGTGAAACTATGGGACAGGCCTCTGAAGCTTTCTTT. It translates to CASSETMGQASEAFF.